These 25 T cell receptor beta chains share one sample of origin, sequenced in a study of a mutant IDH1 vaccine in newly diagnosed glioma (dated by TCRdb to the early 2020s). Interpreted using the paper, the time point label stands for: baseline, week 1 (first vaccination visit). The treatment or condition label of this sample denotes: pre-vaccination baseline after standard-of-care therapy. The protocol used for the library was the immunoSEQ multiplex PCR assay. Held by TCRdb, this immuneACCESS table contains in-frame sequences only and omits some clones. Under half of the omission traces to an unresolved V gene where checked; the cause of the rest is unknown. This sample lists tens of thousands of clones; roughly nine tenths were detected once. The top ten hold approximately 9.2% of the sample. This material consisted of PBMCs, taken from a glioma patient treated with radiotherapy, temozolomide or both. These receptors originate from a man aged 25 to 40 with glioma.

The V call is TRBV18, the J call TRBJ2-4, with a tentative D call TRBD1 (6 bases). This CDR3 spans 16 amino acids. The germline V gene has CDR1 KGHSH and CDR2 LQKENI. V was cut by 3 bases and J by 0 bases, with 12 bases left in between. CDR3 DNA: TGTGCCAGCTCACCTTTTACAGGGTCAGCCAAAAACATTCAGTACTTC. Protein: CASSPFTGSAKNIQYF.

The genes are TRBV5-1 and TRBJ2-7; 10 nucleotides align to TRBD2. CDR1 SGHRS and CDR2 YFSETQ come from the germline V gene. J was trimmed by 1 base and V by 4 bases; bases with no gene match: 11. This CDR3 contains 17 residues. CDR3 region: CASSPASIAGGSYEQYF. CDR3 DNA: TGCGCCAGCAGCCCGGCCTCTATAGCGGGAGGTTCCTACGAGCAGTACTTC.

V is TRBV6-1 and J is TRBJ2-7; the D gene is possibly TRBD2 (5 bases). From germline, CDR1 is MNHNS and CDR2 SASEGT. V was pared by 8 bases and J by 0 bases, with 11 bases between. The CDR3 length is 13 residues. This CDR3 reads CASEAEVSYEQYF. The DNA for the CDR3 is TGTGCCAGCGAGGCGGAGGTCTCCTACGAGCAGTACTTC.

The chain links TRBV7-9 to TRBJ2-3, with TRBD2 as a possible D gene (5 bases). CDR1 and CDR2 from the germline V gene are SEHNR and FQNEAQ (reference sequence). CDR3 length: 15 amino acids. Deletions cut 4 bases from V and 0 bases from J, with 11 bases between. The CDR3 here is CASSSVGRSTDTQYF. The CDR3 region has the DNA TGTGCCAGCAGCTCGGTGGGGAGAAGCACAGATACGCAGTATTTT.

V gene TRBV25-1 combines with J gene TRBJ1-2; no reliable D call. The CDR3 has 12 amino acids. The germline V gene encodes CDR1 MGHDK and CDR2 SYGVNS. V was cut by 6 bases and J by 5 bases, with 10 bases left in between. CDR3 bases: TGTGCCAGCAGCGCGGTCGGTTATGGCTACACCTTC. Protein: CASSAVGYGYTF.

The chain couples TRBV29-1 to TRBJ1-1, with 9 bases identical to TRBD1. Germline V CDR1 and CDR2: SQVTM, ANQGSEA. The CDR3 covers 13 residues. The V segment lost 3 bases and the J segment 4 bases; nucleotides outside the gene matches: 3. The CDR3 reads CSVEGQGTTEAFF. As DNA, the CDR3 is TGCAGCGTTGAGGGACAGGGAACCACTGAAGCTTTCTTT.

This chain links TRBV5-5 with TRBJ1-2, with a weak D call TRBD1 (5 bases). CDR3 length: 15 amino acids. Germline loops: CDR1 SGHKS, CDR2 YYEKEE (reference sequence). Deletions cut 4 bases from V and 2 bases from J, with 15 bases between. Here the CDR3 DNA reads TGTGCCAGCAGCCTTCAGACAGATCTGAACTATGGCTACACCTTC. This gives the protein CASSLQTDLNYGYTF.

The rearrangement joins TRBV18 to TRBJ2-1, with D hard to call. The V end lost 1 base, the J end lost 6 bases, and 7 bases lay between the germline ends. This CDR3 spans 13 amino acids. Germline-derived CDR1 and CDR2 are KGHSH and LQKENI. The CDR3 reads CASSPRLVNEQFF. The DNA for the CDR3 is TGTGCCAGCTCACCACGGCTCGTCAATGAGCAGTTCTTC.

This rearrangement joins TRBV29-1 to TRBJ2-2; 11 nucleotides align to TRBD1. V was clipped by 3 bases and J by 4 bases; unmatched bases: 10. The CDR3 is made up of 17 amino acids. Germline V gene data show CDR1 as SQVTM and CDR2 as ANQGSEA. The CDR3 region is CSVDDPGQGAGTGELFF. The DNA of the CDR3 is TGCAGCGTTGATGATCCTGGACAGGGGGCTGGCACCGGGGAGCTGTTTTTT.

This sequence joins TRBV30 and TRBJ1-3; tentatively, D is TRBD1 (6 bases). The length of the CDR3 is 12 residues. V lost 5 bases to trimming and J lost 4 bases, with 9 bases between them. Germline V gene lookup returns CDR1 GTSNPN and CDR2 SVGIG (reference sequence). CDR3 residues: CAWGQLGNTIYF. The CDR3 bases are TGTGCCTGGGGACAGTTAGGAAACACCATATATTTT.

The chain employs TRBV19 and TRBJ1-3; D is uncertain. V was trimmed by 6 bases and J by 0 bases, leaving 9 bases between them. Germline assignment: CDR1 LNHDA and CDR2 SQIVND (reference sequence). The CDR3 is made up of 14 amino acids. The CDR3 loop is CASSPQGSGNTIYF. The CDR3 nucleotides are TGTGCCAGTAGCCCTCAAGGCTCTGGAAACACCATATATTTT. The whole variable domain, filled in from reference TRBV19 and TRBJ1-3, reads DGGITQSPKYLFRKEGQNVTLSCEQNLNHDAMYWYRQDPGQGLRLIYYSQIVNDFQKGDIAEGYSVSREKKESFPLTVTSAQKNPTAFYLCASSPQGSGNTIYFGEGSWLTVV.

The rearrangement joins TRBV30 to TRBJ2-5; a weak D match, TRBD1 (6 bases). The V and J ends lost 0 bases and 3 bases respectively, with 14 bases between them. The length of the CDR3 is 15 residues. The germline V gene encodes CDR1 GTSNPN and CDR2 SVGIG (reference sequence). In nucleotides, the CDR3 is TGTGCCTGGAGTGTTATTAGGGGGACGGAAGAGACCCAGTACTTC. Translation gives CAWSVIRGTEETQYF.

The chain uses TRBV5-1 and TRBJ1-1, with D uncertain. This CDR3 is built from 14 residues. Germline-derived CDR1 and CDR2 are SGHRS and YFSETQ. Trimming took 5 bases from V and 0 from J, leaving 11 bases between them. CDR3 residues: CASRFDDMNTEAFF. CDR3 DNA: TGCGCCAGCAGGTTTGACGACATGAACACTGAAGCTTTCTTT.

The chain uses TRBV19 and TRBJ1-2; D gene unclear. Trimming took 7 bases from V and 5 from J, leaving 23 bases between them. The CDR3 length is 16 residues. CDR1 is LNHDA, CDR2 SQIVND, per germline (reference sequence). The CDR3 reads CASTDRSEGRLYGYTF. CDR3 in DNA: TGTGCCAGTACCGATCGGAGTGAGGGAAGGCTATATGGCTACACCTTC.

This rearrangement joins TRBV5-1 to TRBJ2-7; no firm D call. From germline, CDR1 is SGHRS and CDR2 YFSETQ. This CDR3 has 14 residues. Trimming removed 4 bases from V and 3 bases from J, with 14 bases in between. In DNA form, the CDR3 reads TGCGCCAGCAGCAGGGTACCAGATGACTACGAGCAGTACTTC. Its protein product is CASSRVPDDYEQYF.

The V call is TRBV6-1, the J call TRBJ2-4; unclear D gene. Trimming cost V 2 bases and J 0 bases, with 5 bases left between them. Germline lookup yields CDR1 MNHNS and CDR2 SASEGT. The CDR3 extends over 14 amino acids. CDR3 bases: TGTGCCAGCAGTGAACAGGTAGCCAAAAACATTCAGTACTTC. Residues: CASSEQVAKNIQYF.

The V call is TRBV18, the J call TRBJ2-7, with 9 positions matching TRBD1. CDR3 length: 16 residues. Germline values: CDR1 KGHSH, CDR2 LQKENI. J gave up 5 bases and V 2 bases, and 10 bases lay outside the gene matches. CDR3 in amino acids: CASSPFVGQGLNEQYF. The CDR3 DNA reads TGTGCCAGCTCACCATTCGTGGGACAGGGATTAAACGAGCAGTACTTC.

The J gene is TRBJ2-3, the V gene TRBV5-1; TRBD2 aligns across 12 bases. The CDR3 totals 16 residues. Germline V lookup: CDR1 SGHRS, CDR2 YFSETQ. The J segment lost 2 bases and the V segment lost 3 bases, leaving 4 bases of the junction unmatched. The CDR3 bases are TGCGCCAGCAGCTCGGGGACTAGCGGGTTCACAGATACGCAGTATTTT. Amino acid sequence: CASSSGTSGFTDTQYF. Together with reference TRBV5-1 and TRBJ2-3, the CDR3 gives the full variable domain: KAGVTQTPRYLIKTRGQQVTLSCSPISGHRSVSWYQQTPGQGLQFLFEYFSETQRNKGNFPGRFSGRQFSNSRSEMNVSTLELGDSALYLCASSSGTSGFTDTQYFGPGTRLTVL.

This rearrangement joins TRBV6-5 to TRBJ1-1, with 8 bases lining up with TRBD1. J gave up 8 bases and V 6 bases, and 5 bases lay outside the gene matches. The CDR3 has 12 amino acids. Germline CDR1 MNHEY, CDR2 SVGAGI. CDR3 region: CASRFRDREAFF. The CDR3 DNA follows: TGTGCCAGCAGGTTCCGGGACAGGGAAGCTTTCTTT.

CDR3: CSVERQGSSGYTF. CDR3 DNA sequence: TGCAGCGTCGAAAGACAGGGTAGTTCTGGCTACACCTTC. This chain joins TRBV29-1 and TRBJ1-2; 7 positions match TRBD1. The CDR3 covers 13 residues. Per the germline V gene, CDR1 is SQVTM and CDR2 is ANQGSEA. The V segment lost 6 bases and the J segment 7 bases; nucleotides outside the gene matches: 11.

The genes are TRBV10-3 and TRBJ2-5; weak D call: TRBD1 (5 bases). Per the germline V gene, CDR1 is ENHRY and CDR2 is SYGVKD. The V end lost 6 bases, the J end lost 2 bases, and 7 bases lay between the germline ends. CDR3 length: 12 amino acids. The CDR3 region is CAIRSGQETQYF. CDR3 DNA sequence: TGTGCCATCAGGTCAGGGCAAGAGACCCAGTACTTC.

The chain recombines TRBV11-2 with TRBJ1-4; 11 nucleotides line up with TRBD1. Germline CDR1 SGHAT, CDR2 FQNNGV. CDR3 size: 14 residues. J was trimmed by 8 bases and V by 5 bases; bases with no gene match: 4. CDR3 sequence: CASSLGQGAEKLFF. The DNA for the CDR3 is TGTGCCAGCAGCCTCGGACAGGGGGCGGAAAAACTGTTTTTT. The full variable domain, its missing parts supplied by reference TRBV11-2 and TRBJ1-4, is EAGVAQSPRYKIIEKRQSVAFWCNPISGHATLYWYQQILGQGPKLLIQFQNNGVVDDSQLPKDRFSAERLKGVDSTLKIQPAKLEDSAVYLCASSLGQGAEKLFFGSGTQLSVL.

The V call is TRBV15, the J call TRBJ1-2; D unclear. Germline V CDR1 and CDR2: LNHNV, YYDKDF (reference sequence). V lost 0 bases and J 7 bases, leaving 9 bases between the germline ends. CDR3 size: 13 residues. The CDR3: CATSREWAGGYTF. CDR3 DNA: TGTGCCACCAGCAGAGAATGGGCTGGTGGCTACACCTTC.

This chain links TRBV11-2 with TRBJ2-2, with 9 bases aligning to TRBD2. Germline V gene data show CDR1 as SGHAT and CDR2 as FQNNGV. The CDR3 consists of 16 residues. The junction had 7 bases not matched to a gene; V was cut back by 1 base and J by 7 bases. In DNA, the CDR3 is TGTGCCAGCAGCTTAGCCCTAGCGGGACCCCGCGGGGAGCTGTTTTTT. Amino acid sequence: CASSLALAGPRGELFF. Using reference TRBV11-2 and TRBJ2-2 for the parts outside the CDR3, the full variable domain is EAGVAQSPRYKIIEKRQSVAFWCNPISGHATLYWYQQILGQGPKLLIQFQNNGVVDDSQLPKDRFSAERLKGVDSTLKIQPAKLEDSAVYLCASSLALAGPRGELFFGEGSRLTVL.

DNA of the CDR3: TGTGCCAGTAGGGGGACAGGGAGCCCCTACGAGCAGTACTTC. Protein: CASRGTGSPYEQYF. J is TRBJ2-7 and V is TRBV19, with 9 bases that match TRBD1. Per the germline V gene, CDR1 is LNHDA and CDR2 is SQIVND (reference sequence). CDR3 length equals 14 residues. After removal of 6 bases from V and 2 bases from J, the junction contained 5 bases not matched to a gene.